This T cell receptor (beta chain) appears in the sequencing data of a study of shared clonotypes between healthy human individuals. Naive CD8 cells were CD45RO-negative, positively selected for CCR7, excluding terminally differentiated effector memory CD45RA+ cells. Some clones are missing from TCRdb's copy, which holds only in-frame ones; the method was immunoSEQ multiplex PCR. The sample has millions of clones; 85% to 95% are singletons. This CDR3 is built from 12 residues. The V gene end was trimmed by 3 bases and the J gene end by 6 bases; junction bases not matched to a gene: 2. The germline V gene encodes CDR1 SEHNR and CDR2 FQNEAQ (reference sequence).

The chain recombines TRBV7-9 with TRBJ2-7; TRBD1 aligns across 7 bases. The sample was naive CD8+ T cells from PBMCs. This TCR was recovered from a man younger than 35 in good health. Some clones in this sample may be carry-over from other donors' samples. This CDR3 reads CASSFWDSEQYF. The DNA for the CDR3 is TGTGCCAGCAGCTTTTGGGACAGCGAGCAGTACTTC. The full variable domain, completed using reference TRBV7-9 and TRBJ2-7, is DTGVSQNPRHKITKRGQNVTFRCDPISEHNRLYWYRQTLGQGPEFLTYFQNEAQLEKSRLLSDRFSAERPKGSFSTLEIQRTEQGDSAMYLCASSFWDSEQYFGPGTRLTVT.